This is a list of T cell receptor beta chains from one sample in a study of T cell changes during pregnancy in multiple sclerosis. TCRdb keeps only in-frame clones here, not all; method: immunoSEQ multiplex PCR. This sample has roughly 61,000 clones, with 90% found just once. The specimen comprised peripheral blood, sampled in the first trimester of pregnancy. The receptors originated from a female donor in good health, enrolled as a control in a pregnancy study. Each CDR3 is given without its conserved first and last residue. Size is omitted from some rows. Given values are once, few, many or a class for expanded clones.

v_gene,abundance,j_gene,CDR3aa
TRBV18,NA,TRBJ1-1,ASSPYSTANTEAF
TRBV28,NA,TRBJ1-5,ASSLDRGNQPQH
TRBV6-4,NA,TRBJ2-2,ASSDGTNTGELF
TRBV5-6,NA,TRBJ2-7,ASIQKGRASYEQY
TRBV5-1,NA,TRBJ1-2,ASSLAPTGRGIYGYT
TRBV7-2,NA,TRBJ1-5,ASSYTGGYSNQPQH
TRBV18,NA,TRBJ2-3,ASSLDTPAVRDTQY
TRBV30,NA,TRBJ2-1,AWSVGGLGEQF
TRBV18,few,TRBJ2-2,ASSPLREGNTGELF
TRBV18,NA,TRBJ1-2,ASSSDVGSSYGYT
TRBV7-9,few,TRBJ1-1,ASSAGDTEAF
TRBV21-1,NA,TRBJ2-6,ASSKAGRGLGSGANVLT
TRBV7-3,NA,TRBJ1-1,ASSRQGLNTEAF
TRBV28,NA,TRBJ2-7,ASTTPAEYEQY
TRBV7-2,once,TRBJ1-1,ASSRDRDTEAF
TRBV7-9,NA,TRBJ1-2,ASSPGSSHGYT
TRBV29-1,NA,TRBJ1-3,SVSPGYSGNTIY
TRBV18,NA,TRBJ2-1,ASSRSLAGVYEQF
TRBV7-2,NA,TRBJ1-3,ASSRPQGGNTIY
TRBV7-3,NA,TRBJ2-1,ASSPGTSGAFEQF
TRBV7-8,NA,TRBJ2-3,ASSLAVLGGVGLDTQY
TRBV5-6,NA,TRBJ1-1,ASTSDVGTSEAF
TRBV6-5,NA,TRBJ2-5,ASKQRYQETQY
TRBV6-5,NA,TRBJ2-1,ASSPQGDNEQF
TRBV4-1,NA,TRBJ1-1,ASIMSEGPNTEAF
TRBV11-3,NA,TRBJ2-7,ASSLIGGGGPSYEQY
TRBV12-5,NA,TRBJ2-3,ASGSGGATDTQY
TRBV7-9,NA,TRBJ2-5,ASSLAPPGGMETQY
TRBV10-3,NA,TRBJ2-1,AIRSRERRNEQF
TRBV7-3,NA,TRBJ2-1,ASSPATGWHNEQF
TRBV7-9,NA,TRBJ2-5,ASSLVLGRETQY
TRBV11-2,NA,TRBJ2-1,ASSFASPSSYNEQF
TRBV30,few,TRBJ1-2,AWTQPGTIYGYT
TRBV2,NA,TRBJ1-5,ASRRTARGQGQPQH
TRBV19,once,TRBJ2-5,ASSARDRKQETQY
TRBV19,NA,TRBJ2-7,ASSTSGPPWEQY
TRBV9,NA,TRBJ2-5,ASSVAQAGGGQETQY
TRBV28,NA,TRBJ2-2,ASYNTAGEDTGELF
TRBV5-1,NA,TRBJ2-2,ASSLGGRAPGELF
TRBV5-1,few,TRBJ2-3,ASSLARVAGDTQY
TRBV5-1,NA,TRBJ2-7,ASSLTPQRELAYEQY
TRBV27,NA,TRBJ2-3,ASSFRGPEDTQY
TRBV14,once,TRBJ2-3,ASSQPRGISDTQY
TRBV5-4,NA,TRBJ1-1,ASSTRGWVNTEAF
TRBV28,NA,TRBJ2-1,ASSFWGERGREQF
TRBV5-8,once,TRBJ2-2,ASSLSTTSGRAGELF